One and the same sample provided the 17 T cell receptor beta chains below, sequenced in a study of cytomegalovirus exposure and HLA in healthy donors. This PCR relied on a set of 60 Vbeta primers and 13 Jbeta primers. The table came from immunoSEQ multiplex PCR; TCRdb's copy has only in-frame clones and leaves some out. The sample has about 180,000 clones, 81% seen once; the top ten hold 4.9%. Sample: PBMCs. Receptors were obtained from a woman aged 18 to 35 in good health and CMV-seropositive.

The J gene is TRBJ2-7, the V gene TRBV5-5; D possibly corresponds to TRBD1 (5 bases). Trimming took off 0 bases at V and 2 bases at J, with 9 bases between the two ends. CDR1 and CDR2 from the germline V gene are SGHKS and YYEKEE (reference sequence). This CDR3 is built from 14 residues. Here the CDR3 DNA reads TGTGCCAGCAGCTTGGAGGGGATTACCTACGAGCAGTACTTC. Its translation is CASSLEGITYEQYF.

This chain connects TRBV4-1 to TRBJ2-1; TRBD1 is a possible D gene (6 bases). Per the germline V gene, CDR1 is MGHRA and CDR2 is YSYEKL. The germline V and J ends were trimmed by 4 bases and 7 bases, with 20 bases remaining between them. This CDR3 contains 16 residues. As DNA, the CDR3 is TGCGCCAGCAGCCGCCCGTCCGGACAGCGAGGGAATGAGCAGTTCTTC. Protein sequence: CASSRPSGQRGNEQFF.

The chain carries TRBV4-1 and TRBJ2-5, with 10 bases fitting TRBD1. Germline CDR1 reads MGHRA; CDR2 reads YSYEKL. V trimming: 2 bases; J trimming: 3 bases; junction bases outside the gene matches: 3. This CDR3 is built from 15 residues. The CDR3 nucleotides read TGCGCCAGCAGCCAACACGGGACAGGGGAAGAGACCCAGTACTTC. Translation gives CASSQHGTGEETQYF.

V usage is TRBV11-2 and J usage is TRBJ1-1; possibly TRBD1 for D (6 bases). The CDR3 length is 15 residues. The germline CDR1 and CDR2 sequences are SGHAT and FQNNGV. The V end lost 2 bases, the J end lost 3 bases, and 13 bases lay between the germline ends. CDR3 sequence reads: CASSLPTGRDTEAFF. DNA for the CDR3: TGTGCCAGCAGCTTACCCACAGGGAGGGACACTGAAGCTTTCTTT.

This chain connects TRBV7-2 to TRBJ2-4; 12 bases align to TRBD2. The CDR3 is 19 residues long. CDR1 and CDR2 from the germline V gene are SGHTA and FQGNSA. J gave up 0 bases and V 1 base, and 7 bases lay outside the gene matches. The CDR3 bases are TGTGCCAGCAGCTTAGTACCACGGACTAGCGGGGAAGCCAAAAACATTCAGTACTTC. This translates into CASSLVPRTSGEAKNIQYF. Looking up the rest from reference TRBV7-2 and TRBJ2-4 gives the full variable domain: GAGVSQSPSNKVTEKGKDVELRCDPISGHTALYWYRQSLGQGLEFLIYFQGNSAPDKSGLPSDRFSAERTGGSVSTLTIQRTQQEDSAVYLCASSLVPRTSGEAKNIQYFGAGTRLSVL.

This clone has more than one count but fewer than ten. This rearrangement joins TRBV25-1 to TRBJ1-6, with TRBD1 identical over 7 bases. Trimming at V came to 8 bases and at J to 10 bases, leaving 11 bases not matched to a gene. The CDR3 extends over 14 amino acids. Germline V gives CDR1 MGHDK, CDR2 SYGVNS. The DNA of the CDR3 is TGTGCCAGCGGGGTAACAGGGGTAGTCTCACCCCTCCACTTT. Amino acids: CASGVTGVVSPLHF. Using reference TRBV25-1 and TRBJ1-6 for the parts outside the CDR3, the full variable domain is EADIYQTPRYLVIGTGKKITLECSQTMGHDKMYWYQQDPGMELHLIHYSYGVNSTEKGDLSSESTVSRIRTEHFPLTLESARPSHTSQYLCASGVTGVVSPLHFGNGTRLTVT.

The chain employs TRBV2 and TRBJ1-1; D is undetermined. V lost 7 bases, J lost 4 bases, and 13 bases lay in between. Germline CDR1 SNHLY, CDR2 FYNNEI. This CDR3 is 13 amino acids long. Here the CDR3 DNA reads TGTGCCAGCACTGGACTTCGGTCCACTGAAGCTTTCTTT. Residues: CASTGLRSTEAFF.

The rearrangement uses TRBV19 and TRBJ1-5, with D uncertain. The CDR3 length is 14 residues. The V end was cut by 3 bases, the J end by 2 bases, with 8 bases between. The germline CDR1 and CDR2 sequences are LNHDA and SQIVND (reference sequence). Written as DNA, the CDR3 is TGTGCCAGTAGTATGAGGGTTGGCAATCAGCCCCAGCATTTT. This translates into CASSMRVGNQPQHF. The variable domain in full, with the rest retrieved from reference TRBV19 and TRBJ1-5, is DGGITQSPKYLFRKEGQNVTLSCEQNLNHDAMYWYRQDPGQGLRLIYYSQIVNDFQKGDIAEGYSVSREKKESFPLTVTSAQKNPTAFYLCASSMRVGNQPQHFGDGTRLSIL.

The chain uses TRBV5-6 and TRBJ2-3; D is possibly TRBD2 (5 bases). Germline V gene sequence: CDR1 SGHDT, CDR2 YYEEEE. Trimming removed 3 bases at V and 11 bases at J, with 16 bases between. This CDR3 has 13 residues. This CDR3 reads CASSWGGDYRQYF. CDR3 in DNA: TGTGCCAGCAGCTGGGGTGGAGACTATAGGCAGTATTTT. The variable domain in full, completed from reference TRBV5-6 and TRBJ2-3, reads DAGVTQSPTHLIKTRGQQVTLRCSPKSGHDTVSWYQQALGQGPQFIFQYYEEEERQRGNFPDRFSGHQFPNYSSELNVNALLLGDSALYLCASSWGGDYRQYFGPGTRLTVL.

The chain links TRBV4-2 to TRBJ2-1; 7 nucleotides match TRBD2. Trimming at V came to 2 bases and at J to 7 bases, leaving 8 bases not matched to a gene. This CDR3 is 15 amino acids long. Germline loops: CDR1 LGHNA, CDR2 YNFKEQ. The CDR3 DNA follows: TGTGCCAGCAGCCAACCCCTACAACTAGCGAATGAGCAGTTCTTC. Its translation is CASSQPLQLANEQFF.

The chain uses TRBV25-1 and TRBJ2-7; tentatively, D is TRBD2 (5 bases). V was pared by 6 bases and J by 1 base, with 19 bases between. CDR1 is MGHDK and CDR2 is SYGVNS in the germline V gene. The CDR3 is 16 amino acids. Written as DNA, the CDR3 is TGTGCCAGCAGCCCCCCACCGGGGATCCAGTCCTACGAGCAGTACTTC. It encodes CASSPPPGIQSYEQYF.

The table lists this clone with a few counts. This chain links TRBV7-2 with TRBJ2-1; TRBD2 agrees at 8 bases. Germline lookup yields CDR1 SGHTA and CDR2 FQGNSA. The V segment lost 1 base and the J segment 9 bases; nucleotides outside the gene matches: 5. The CDR3 length is 14 residues. The CDR3 sequence: CASSLGRGGIEQFF. CDR3 sequence (DNA): TGTGCCAGCAGCTTAGGTCGGGGGGGCATTGAGCAGTTCTTC.

V gene TRBV7-2 combines with J gene TRBJ2-7; 7 bases line up with TRBD2. With 1 base clipped from V and 4 bases from J, the junction kept 7 bases outside the gene matches. Germline CDR1 and CDR2: SGHTA and FQGNSA. This CDR3 contains 15 residues. CDR3 bases: TGTGCCAGCAGCTTAGTGCCGGGGAGGGAATACGAGCAGTACTTC. This gives the protein CASSLVPGREYEQYF.

V is TRBV5-1 and J is TRBJ2-1; 10 nucleotides align to TRBD2. Germline CDR1 reads SGHRS; CDR2 reads YFSETQ. V gave up 0 bases and J gave up 8 bases; unmatched junction bases: 5. CDR3 length: 15 amino acids. The CDR3: CASSLGAGGGDEQFF. The CDR3 DNA reads as TGCGCCAGCAGCTTGGGAGCGGGAGGGGGCGATGAGCAGTTCTTC.

This chain connects TRBV4-3 to TRBJ2-7; D perhaps matches TRBD1 (6 bases). V was cut by 0 bases and J by 3 bases, with 12 bases left in between. The length of the CDR3 is 15 residues. Per germline, CDR1 LGHNA and CDR2 YSLEER. The CDR3, as DNA: TGCGCCAGCAGCCAAGAGGCAGGGGAAGACTACGAGCAGTACTTC. Amino acid sequence: CASSQEAGEDYEQYF.

The chain recombines TRBV7-9 with TRBJ2-7; 9 bases agree with TRBD2. J was trimmed by 5 bases and V by 7 bases; bases with no gene match: 15. This CDR3 comprises 16 residues. Germline V lookup: CDR1 SEHNR, CDR2 FQNEAQ (reference sequence). DNA of the CDR3: TGTGCCAGCATCGAAGGGCGGGGGGGCTATAGAAACGAGCAGTACTTC. Protein: CASIEGRGGYRNEQYF.

The chain employs TRBV7-9 and TRBJ1-1; D possibly corresponds to TRBD1 (5 bases). CDR1 SEHNR and CDR2 FQNEAQ come from the germline V gene (reference sequence). The CDR3 extends over 16 amino acids. The V and J ends lost 5 bases and 4 bases respectively, with 20 bases between them. The CDR3 bases are TGTGCCAGCAGCCCCCCGCGGGGGGAATCATTCACTGAAGCTTTCTTT. Amino acids: CASSPPRGESFTEAFF. Full variable domain (remainder filled in from reference TRBV7-9 and TRBJ1-1): DTGVSQNPRHKITKRGQNVTFRCDPISEHNRLYWYRQTLGQGPEFLTYFQNEAQLEKSRLLSDRFSAERPKGSFSTLEIQRTEQGDSAMYLCASSPPRGESFTEAFFGQGTRLTVV.